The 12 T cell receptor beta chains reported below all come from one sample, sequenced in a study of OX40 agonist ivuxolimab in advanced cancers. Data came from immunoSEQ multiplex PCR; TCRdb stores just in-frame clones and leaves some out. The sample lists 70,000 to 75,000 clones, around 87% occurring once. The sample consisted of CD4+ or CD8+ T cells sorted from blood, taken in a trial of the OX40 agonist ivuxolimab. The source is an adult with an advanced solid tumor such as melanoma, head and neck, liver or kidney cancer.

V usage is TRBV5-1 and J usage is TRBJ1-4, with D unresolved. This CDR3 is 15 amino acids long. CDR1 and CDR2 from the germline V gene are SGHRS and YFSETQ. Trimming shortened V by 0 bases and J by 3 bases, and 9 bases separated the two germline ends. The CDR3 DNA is TGCGCCAGCAGCTTGGGGAGCAGGCCTAATGAAAAACTGTTTTTT. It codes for CASSLGSRPNEKLFF.

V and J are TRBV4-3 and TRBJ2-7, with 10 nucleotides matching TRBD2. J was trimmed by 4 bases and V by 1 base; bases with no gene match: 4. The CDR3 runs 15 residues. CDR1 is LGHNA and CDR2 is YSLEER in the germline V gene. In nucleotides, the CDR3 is TGCGCCAGCAGCCAAGGGACTAGCGGACAATACGAGCAGTACTTC. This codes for CASSQGTSGQYEQYF.

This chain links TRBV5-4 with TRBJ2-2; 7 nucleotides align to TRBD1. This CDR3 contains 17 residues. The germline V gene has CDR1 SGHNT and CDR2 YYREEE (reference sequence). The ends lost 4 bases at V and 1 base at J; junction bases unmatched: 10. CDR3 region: CASSPPGDRKNTGELFF. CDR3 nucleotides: TGTGCCAGCAGCCCCCCCGGGGACAGAAAGAACACCGGGGAGCTGTTTTTT.

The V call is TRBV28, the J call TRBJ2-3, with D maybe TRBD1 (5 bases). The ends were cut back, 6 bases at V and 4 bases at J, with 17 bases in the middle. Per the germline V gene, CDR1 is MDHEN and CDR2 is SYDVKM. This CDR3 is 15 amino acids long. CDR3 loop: CASSTIKQGSDTQYF. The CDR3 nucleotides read TGTGCCAGCAGCACTATAAAGCAGGGCTCAGATACGCAGTATTTT.

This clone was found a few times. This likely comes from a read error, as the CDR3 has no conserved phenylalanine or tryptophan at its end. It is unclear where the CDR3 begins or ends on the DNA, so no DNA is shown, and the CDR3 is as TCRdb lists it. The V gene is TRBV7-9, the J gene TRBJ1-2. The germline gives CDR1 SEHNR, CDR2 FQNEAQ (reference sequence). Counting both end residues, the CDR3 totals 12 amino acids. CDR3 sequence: CASSPGPTWERV.

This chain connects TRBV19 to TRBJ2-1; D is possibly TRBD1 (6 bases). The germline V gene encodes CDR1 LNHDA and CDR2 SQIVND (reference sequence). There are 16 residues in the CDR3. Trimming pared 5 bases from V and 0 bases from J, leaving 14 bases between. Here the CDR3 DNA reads TGTGCCAGTAGTGCCTACAGGGTCAGCTCCTACAATGAGCAGTTCTTC. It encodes CASSAYRVSSYNEQFF.

CDR3 residues: CASSLEGFYGYTF. CDR3 nucleotides: TGTGCCAGCAGCTTGGAGGGGTTCTATGGCTACACCTTC. The J gene is TRBJ1-2, the V gene TRBV7-2, with D perhaps TRBD1 (5 bases). CDR3 length: 13 amino acids. V lost 3 bases, J lost 4 bases, and 9 bases lay in between. CDR1 and CDR2 (germline): SGHTA, FQGNSA.

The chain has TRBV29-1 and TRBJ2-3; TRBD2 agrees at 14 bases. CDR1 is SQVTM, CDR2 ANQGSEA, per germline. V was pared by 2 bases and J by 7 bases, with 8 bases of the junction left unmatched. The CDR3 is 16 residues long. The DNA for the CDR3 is TGCAGCGTTGAACGGACTAGCGGGAGGATACTTTATACGCAGTATTTT. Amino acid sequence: CSVERTSGRILYTQYF.

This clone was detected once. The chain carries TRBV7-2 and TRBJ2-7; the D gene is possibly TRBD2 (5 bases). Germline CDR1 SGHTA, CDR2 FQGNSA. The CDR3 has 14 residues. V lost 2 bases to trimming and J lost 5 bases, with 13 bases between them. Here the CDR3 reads CASSLNGMRDEQYF. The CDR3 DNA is TGTGCCAGCAGCTTAAACGGAATGAGGGACGAGCAGTACTTC. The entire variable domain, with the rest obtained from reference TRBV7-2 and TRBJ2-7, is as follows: GAGVSQSPSNKVTEKGKDVELRCDPISGHTALYWYRQSLGQGLEFLIYFQGNSAPDKSGLPSDRFSAERTGGSVSTLTIQRTQQEDSAVYLCASSLNGMRDEQYFGPGTRLTVT.

CDR3 nucleotides: TGTGCCAGCAGCGGCAGGGGTCAGCCCCAGCATTTT. Amino acids: CASSGRGQPQHF. The gene calls are TRBV7-2 and TRBJ1-5; TRBD1 is a possible D gene (6 bases). There are 12 residues in the CDR3. The germline V gene has CDR1 SGHTA and CDR2 FQGNSA. Trimming cost V 5 bases and J 6 bases, with 8 bases left between them.

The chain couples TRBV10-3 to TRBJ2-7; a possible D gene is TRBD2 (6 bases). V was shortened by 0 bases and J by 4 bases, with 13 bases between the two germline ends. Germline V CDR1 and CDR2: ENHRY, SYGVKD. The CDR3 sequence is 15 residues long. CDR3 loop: CAISESSISGYEQYF. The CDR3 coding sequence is TGTGCCATCAGTGAGTCGAGCATTAGCGGATACGAGCAGTACTTC.

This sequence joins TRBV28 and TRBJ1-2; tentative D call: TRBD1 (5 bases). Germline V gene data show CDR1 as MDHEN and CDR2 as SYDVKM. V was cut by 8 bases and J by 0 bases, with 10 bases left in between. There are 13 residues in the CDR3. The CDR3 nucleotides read TGTGCCAGCCTTCGGGGGGCTAACTATGGCTACACCTTC. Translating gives CASLRGANYGYTF.